The source of this T cell receptor (beta chain) is a study of blood T cell repertoires in COVID-19. At the level of the study: T cells, B-cell-depleted T cells, or PBMCs supplied cDNA or gDNA.

Germline assignment: CDR1 LNHDA and CDR2 SQIVND (reference sequence). The ends were cut back, 1 base at V and 3 bases at J, with 6 bases in the middle. The CDR3 has 13 residues. This table comes from immunoSEQ multiplex PCR, and its TCRdb copy is limited to in-frame clones, with some not included. The top ten clones hold over 9.5% of a sample with over 200,000 clones, about 90% of them seen once. The genes are TRBV19 and TRBJ1-1; the D is unclear. Input material: peripheral blood. The TCR sequence derives from a woman aged 18-29 years who had recovered from COVID-19. The chain's CDR3 is CASSIGSYTEAFF. In nucleotides, the CDR3 is TGTGCCAGTAGTATAGGAAGCTACACTGAAGCTTTCTTT.